This T cell receptor beta chain appears in the sequencing data of a study of blood T cell repertoires in COVID-19. Looking at the study overall: COVID-19 samples from acute and convalescent phases originated in the United States, Italy and Spain. T cells, B-cell-depleted T cells, or PBMCs provided the cDNA or gDNA that served as material.

Authors' methods: Reference gene primer amplification gave estimated nucleated cell counts. Sequencing used immunoSEQ multiplex PCR; TCRdb keeps in-frame clones, though not all of them. From that table come the V and J calls and clone size; the DNA was used to work out D and trimming. The repertoire holds roughly 330,000 clones, 87% seen once, with under 5.5% in the top ten. Assignments of participants to cohorts depended upon their own reported clinical history. CDR1 and CDR2 (germline): SGHAT, FQNNGV. The CDR3 consists of 14 residues. V was clipped by 5 bases and J by 5 bases; unmatched bases: 5. Sample: PBMCs or T cells enriched from blood (not recorded which). This sequence originates from a woman under 40 who had recovered from COVID-19. The genes are TRBV11-2 and TRBJ2-5; 10 positions agree with TRBD2. Written as DNA, the CDR3 is TGTGCCAGCAGCGGCTCTAGCGGGGGCGAGACCCAGTACTTC. Protein sequence: CASSGSSGGETQYF. The full variable domain, completed using reference TRBV11-2 and TRBJ2-5, is EAGVAQSPRYKIIEKRQSVAFWCNPISGHATLYWYQQILGQGPKLLIQFQNNGVVDDSQLPKDRFSAERLKGVDSTLKIQPAKLEDSAVYLCASSGSSGGETQYFGPGTRLLVL.